Following are 21 T cell receptor beta chains from one sample sequenced in a study of cytomegalovirus exposure and HLA in healthy donors. PCR amplification relied on 60 Vbeta primers (plus 13 Jbeta primers). Libraries were prepared by immunoSEQ multiplex PCR; TCRdb keeps only in-frame clonotypes and omits some of them. The sample shows nearly 65,000 clones, 73% of them seen only once. Sample: PBMCs. These receptors were obtained from a man in his forties or fifties in good health and CMV-seronegative.

This clone has a single count. V is TRBV5-6 and J is TRBJ1-4; tentatively, D is TRBD1 (6 bases). The CDR3 loop spans 14 amino acids. Between the trimmed V and J ends, which lost 0 bases and 8 bases, there was a span of 11 bases. CDR1 SGHDT and CDR2 YYEEEE come from the germline V gene. The CDR3 region is CASSLAQGKEKLFF. CDR3 coding DNA: TGTGCCAGCAGCTTGGCGCAGGGGAAGGAAAAACTGTTTTTT.

This clone was detected a few times. The chain has TRBV6-5 and TRBJ1-4; perhaps TRBD1 as D (5 bases). Germline values: CDR1 MNHEY, CDR2 SVGAGI. The CDR3 sequence is 16 residues long. The V end was cut by 0 bases, the J end by 5 bases, with 13 bases between. The CDR3 nucleotides are TGTGCCAGCAGTTACTCGGGTATTCAGGGAAATGAAAAACTGTTTTTT. This translates into CASSYSGIQGNEKLFF.

This clone was counted a few times. The V call is TRBV11-1, the J call TRBJ1-3, with D hard to call. V shed 3 bases and J shed 0 bases, with 12 bases lying between them. Germline V gene lookup returns CDR1 SGHAT and CDR2 FQDESV (reference sequence). The CDR3 contains 16 residues. This CDR3 reads CASSFEGSFSGNTIYF. CDR3 DNA: TGTGCCAGCAGCTTCGAGGGATCGTTCTCTGGAAACACCATATATTTT.

The chain is built from TRBV6-1 and TRBJ2-1, with TRBD2 matching over 8 bases. V was pared by 10 bases and J by 7 bases, with 12 bases of the junction left unmatched. The germline V gene has CDR1 MNHNS and CDR2 SASEGT. This CDR3 is built from 14 residues. CDR3 DNA: TGTGCCACCATTGGGAGCGGGGGTTGGAATGAGCAGTTCTTC. The encoded protein is CATIGSGGWNEQFF.

This clone is a singleton in its sample. The chain combines TRBV19 with TRBJ1-1; no clear D. The CDR3 runs 14 residues. Trimming removed 5 bases at V and 5 bases at J, with 15 bases between. CDR1 and CDR2 (germline): LNHDA, SQIVND (reference sequence). CDR3 in amino acids: CASSSQRRETEAFF. CDR3 coding DNA: TGTGCCAGTAGTTCACAGCGAAGGGAGACTGAAGCTTTCTTT.

This chain links TRBV19 with TRBJ2-1; 7 nucleotides match TRBD1. The CDR3 covers 16 residues. Per the germline V gene, CDR1 is LNHDA and CDR2 is SQIVND (reference sequence). V dropped 3 bases and J dropped 1; count of bases not matched to a gene: 6. DNA for the CDR3: TGTGCCAGTAGTATCCGAGGGGGCAGGTCCTACAATGAGCAGTTCTTC. Translation gives CASSIRGGRSYNEQFF.

The gene calls are TRBV7-9 and TRBJ2-3; D is unclear. The CDR3 spans 11 residues. V was cut by 5 bases and J by 5 bases, with 5 bases left in between. Germline CDR1 SEHNR, CDR2 FQNEAQ (reference sequence). The CDR3 loop is CASSPLDTQYF. The CDR3 DNA sequence: TGTGCCAGCAGCCCCTTAGATACGCAGTATTTT.

The chain combines TRBV30 with TRBJ1-3, with D possibly matching TRBD1 (5 bases). The CDR3 runs to 14 residues. V lost 5 bases to trimming and J lost 0 bases, with 11 bases between them. The germline V gene has CDR1 GTSNPN and CDR2 SVGIG (reference sequence). This CDR3 is CAWDTGNSGNTIYF. For the CDR3, the DNA is TGTGCCTGGGATACAGGCAACTCTGGAAACACCATATATTTT.

CDR3 bases: TGTGCCAGCAGACAAACTGGGACGGGGGGGAACTATGGCTACACCTTC. Protein: CASRQTGTGGNYGYTF. The chain combines TRBV6-6 with TRBJ1-2, with D possibly matching TRBD1 (5 bases). V lost 6 bases and J 2 bases, leaving 19 bases between the germline ends. The CDR3 length is 16 residues. Germline V gene sequence: CDR1 MNHNY, CDR2 SVGAGI (reference sequence).

This clone was found many times. The CDR3: CASSITVNTEAFF. For the CDR3, the DNA is TGTGCCAGTAGTATTACGGTGAACACTGAAGCTTTCTTT. The J gene is TRBJ1-1, the V gene TRBV19, with D hard to call. The V end was cut by 3 bases, the J end by 0 bases, with 5 bases between. CDR1 is LNHDA and CDR2 is SQIVND in the germline V gene (reference sequence). The CDR3 has 13 amino acids.

V usage is TRBV13 and J usage is TRBJ1-2, with 9 bases lining up with TRBD1. Germline V gives CDR1 PRHDT, CDR2 FYEKMQ (reference sequence). V shed 5 bases and J 5 bases; nucleotides not matched to a gene: 6. The CDR3 covers 14 residues. The DNA of the CDR3 is TGTGCCAGCAGCACCCTGACAGGGGGTTATGGCTACACCTTC. Its protein is CASSTLTGGYGYTF. Using reference TRBV13 and TRBJ1-2 for the parts outside the CDR3, the full variable domain is AAGVIQSPRHLIKEKRETATLKCYPIPRHDTVYWYQQGPGQDPQFLISFYEKMQSDKGSIPDRFSAQQFSDYHSELNMSSLELGDSALYFCASSTLTGGYGYTFGSGTRLTVV.

The gene calls are TRBV25-1 and TRBJ2-1; TRBD2 matches 10 bases. This CDR3 has 16 residues. Germline lookup yields CDR1 MGHDK and CDR2 SYGVNS. With 6 bases clipped from V and 1 base from J, the junction kept 6 bases outside the gene matches. CDR3 sequence (DNA): TGTGCCAGCAGGAGGACTAGCGGAGCATCCTACAATGAGCAGTTCTTC. Translating gives CASRRTSGASYNEQFF.

The chain is built from TRBV6-5 and TRBJ1-1; 7 bases are a match to TRBD1. Germline V gene sequence: CDR1 MNHEY, CDR2 SVGAGI. This CDR3 has 13 residues. The ends lost 7 bases at V and 0 bases at J; junction bases unmatched: 2. The CDR3 here is CASTRGMNTEAFF. The CDR3 nucleotides read TGTGCCAGCACCAGGGGGATGAACACTGAAGCTTTCTTT.

The gene calls are TRBV19 and TRBJ1-5; 10 nucleotides line up with TRBD1. The germline V gene has CDR1 LNHDA and CDR2 SQIVND (reference sequence). The CDR3 runs 16 residues. J was trimmed by 4 bases and V by 6 bases; bases with no gene match: 9. DNA of the CDR3: TGTGCCAGTAGCCCTTTTGACAGGGGGCGAAATCAGCCCCAGCATTTT. Translating it yields CASSPFDRGRNQPQHF. The full variable domain, rest sourced from reference TRBV19 and TRBJ1-5, is DGGITQSPKYLFRKEGQNVTLSCEQNLNHDAMYWYRQDPGQGLRLIYYSQIVNDFQKGDIAEGYSVSREKKESFPLTVTSAQKNPTAFYLCASSPFDRGRNQPQHFGDGTRLSIL.

The chain employs TRBV7-2 and TRBJ2-4; D unresolved. Trimming took 1 base from V and 4 from J, leaving 5 bases between them. Germline V gene lookup returns CDR1 SGHTA and CDR2 FQGNSA. The CDR3 loop spans 13 amino acids. The CDR3: CASSLDLKNIQYF. CDR3 bases: TGTGCCAGCAGCTTAGACTTAAAAAACATTCAGTACTTC.

This clone was recorded only once. The V call is TRBV27, the J call TRBJ1-4; D not certain. V gave up 5 bases and J gave up 6 bases, with 13 bases separating them. This CDR3 has 14 amino acids. Germline V CDR1 and CDR2: MNHEY, SMNVEV (reference sequence). The chain's CDR3 is CASSPSGMYEKLFF. The CDR3 DNA sequence: TGTGCCAGCAGTCCGTCGGGGATGTATGAAAAACTGTTTTTT.

This chain connects TRBV2 to TRBJ2-1, with 12 bases that match TRBD1. CDR1 is SNHLY and CDR2 is FYNNEI in the germline V gene. This CDR3 comprises 19 residues. The V gene end was trimmed by 6 bases and the J gene end by 8 bases; junction bases not matched to a gene: 20. As DNA, the CDR3 is TGTGCCAGCAGAAACGGGACAGGGGGCCCACGGGGGGGCTTAGATGAGCAGTTCTTC. Translating it yields CASRNGTGGPRGGLDEQFF.

V gene TRBV27 combines with J gene TRBJ2-7, with 9 bases aligning to TRBD1. Germline CDR1 and CDR2: MNHEY and SMNVEV (reference sequence). Trimming removed 6 bases from V and 9 bases from J; junction bases left unmatched: 12. This CDR3 is 14 amino acids long. The CDR3, as DNA: TGTGCCAGCAGCGGGACAGGGACGTTATTTGGGCAGTACTTC. Its protein is CASSGTGTLFGQYF.

This clone was detected a few times. The gene calls are TRBV6-6 and TRBJ1-5, with 8 nucleotides matching TRBD1. V gave up 2 bases and J gave up 4 bases; unmatched junction bases: 4. Per the germline V gene, CDR1 is MNHNY and CDR2 is SVGAGI (reference sequence). This CDR3 is built from 15 residues. The CDR3 nucleotides read TGTGCCAGCAGTTACCGGACAGGGAGGAATCAGCCCCAGCATTTT. This gives the protein CASSYRTGRNQPQHF.

Only a few counts were recorded for this clone. This chain connects TRBV7-9 to TRBJ2-1, with 9 bases identical to TRBD2. This CDR3 is built from 15 residues. V gave up 4 bases and J gave up 15 bases; unmatched junction bases: 16. CDR1 and CDR2 (germline): SEHNR, FQNEAQ (reference sequence). The CDR3 sequence is CASSSIAGAHVRPFF. The CDR3 nucleotides are TGTGCCAGCAGCTCAATAGCGGGGGCCCACGTCAGGCCGTTCTTC.

The chain recombines TRBV11-2 with TRBJ1-2; no firm D call. V lost 7 bases and J lost 2, with 11 bases in between. The CDR3 is made up of 13 amino acids. Per germline, CDR1 SGHAT and CDR2 FQNNGV. In nucleotides, the CDR3 is TGTGCCAGCAACCCGACGGGAAACTATGGCTACACCTTC. Encoded protein: CASNPTGNYGYTF.